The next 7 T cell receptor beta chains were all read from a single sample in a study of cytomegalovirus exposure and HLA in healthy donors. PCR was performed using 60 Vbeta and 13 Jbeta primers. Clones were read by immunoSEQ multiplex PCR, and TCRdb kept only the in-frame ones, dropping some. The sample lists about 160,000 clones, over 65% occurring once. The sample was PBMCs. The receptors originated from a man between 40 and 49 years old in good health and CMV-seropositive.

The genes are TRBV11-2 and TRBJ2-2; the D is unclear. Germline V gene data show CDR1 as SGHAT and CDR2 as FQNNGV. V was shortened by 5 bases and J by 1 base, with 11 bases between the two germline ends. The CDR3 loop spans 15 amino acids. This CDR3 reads CASSPPLRNTGELFF. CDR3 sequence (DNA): TGTGCCAGCAGCCCCCCCCTAAGGAACACCGGGGAGCTGTTTTTT.

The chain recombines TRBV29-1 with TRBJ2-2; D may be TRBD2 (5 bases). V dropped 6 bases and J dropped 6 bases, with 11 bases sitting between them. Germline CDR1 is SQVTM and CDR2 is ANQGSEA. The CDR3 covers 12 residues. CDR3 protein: CSVAGIAGELFF. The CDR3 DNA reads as TGCAGCGTCGCCGGGATCGCCGGGGAGCTGTTTTTT.

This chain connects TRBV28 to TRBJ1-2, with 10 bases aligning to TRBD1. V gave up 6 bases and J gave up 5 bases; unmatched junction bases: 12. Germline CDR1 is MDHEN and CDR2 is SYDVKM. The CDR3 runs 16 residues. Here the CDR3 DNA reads TGTGCCAGCAGCGGACAGGGGGAGGGCCCTCGGTATGGCTACACCTTC. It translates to CASSGQGEGPRYGYTF.

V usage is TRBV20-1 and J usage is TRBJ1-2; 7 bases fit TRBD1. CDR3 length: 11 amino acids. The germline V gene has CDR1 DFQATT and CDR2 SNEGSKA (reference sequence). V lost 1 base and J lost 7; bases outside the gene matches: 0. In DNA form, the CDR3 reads TGCAGTGCTAGAGGACAGGGTGGCTACACCTTC. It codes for CSARGQGGYTF.

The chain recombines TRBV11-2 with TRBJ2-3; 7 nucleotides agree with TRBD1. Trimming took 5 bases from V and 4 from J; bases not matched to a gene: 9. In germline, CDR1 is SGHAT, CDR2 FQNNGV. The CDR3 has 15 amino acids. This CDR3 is CASSARDRGADTQYF. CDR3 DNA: TGTGCCAGCAGCGCCCGGGACAGAGGGGCAGATACGCAGTATTTT.

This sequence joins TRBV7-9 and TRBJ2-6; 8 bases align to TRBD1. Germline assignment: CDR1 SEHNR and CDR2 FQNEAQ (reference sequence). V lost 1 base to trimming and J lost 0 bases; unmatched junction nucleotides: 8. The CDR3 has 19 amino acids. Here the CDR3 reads CASSLVRTGSSSGANVLTF. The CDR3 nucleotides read TGTGCCAGCAGCTTAGTCAGGACAGGGAGTAGCTCTGGGGCCAACGTCCTGACTTTC.

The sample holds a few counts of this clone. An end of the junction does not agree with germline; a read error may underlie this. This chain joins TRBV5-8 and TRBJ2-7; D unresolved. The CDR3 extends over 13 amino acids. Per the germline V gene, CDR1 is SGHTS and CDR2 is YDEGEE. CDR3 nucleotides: TGTGCCAGCAGCTTGAGAGACTTTCTCTCGTCAGCATTC. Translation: CASSLRDFLSSAF.